These T cell receptor beta chains were read from a single sample in a study of technical replicates of blood from a handful of donors. Measured with immunoSEQ multiplex PCR; TCRdb has only the in-frame clones, and not every one. This sample carries tens of thousands of clones, 75% to 95% of them seen once, and the ten largest clones take 0.3% to 0.5%. Sequenced: T cells isolated from PBMCs. The receptors derive from a human donor in good health. Some clones in this sample may be carry-over from other donors' samples. CDR3s include the opening cysteine and the closing phenylalanine or tryptophan. The D gene is left open where the match is weak. The size entry is marked missing in some rows and otherwise reads once, few, many or a size class.

d_call: TRBD2; v_call: TRBV7-3; j_call: TRBJ2-2; clone_size: -; cdr3_nt: TGTGCCAGCAGCTTACAAGGCCATGGACTAGCGGGAAAAAACGGGGAGCTGTTTTTT; cdr3_aa: CASSLQGHGLAGKNGELFF
d_call: -; v_call: TRBV20-1; j_call: TRBJ1-1; clone_size: -; cdr3_nt: TGCAGTGCTAGTAACAGGGCTAAAGCTTTCTTT; cdr3_aa: CSASNRAKAFF
d_call: -; v_call: TRBV19; j_call: TRBJ2-1; clone_size: -; cdr3_nt: TGTGCCAGTAGTGGCAGGGACTCCTACAATGAGCAGTTCTTC; cdr3_aa: CASSGRDSYNEQFF
d_call: TRBD2; v_call: TRBV7-6; j_call: TRBJ2-3; clone_size: -; cdr3_nt: TGTGCCAGCAGTTGGCGGGAGGCAGATACGCAGTATTTT; cdr3_aa: CASSWREADTQYF
d_call: -; v_call: TRBV29-1; j_call: TRBJ2-1; clone_size: few; cdr3_nt: TGCAGCGCCGCGGATGGCCCCAATGAGCAGTTCTTC; cdr3_aa: CSAADGPNEQFF
d_call: -; v_call: TRBV5-1; j_call: TRBJ1-2; clone_size: -; cdr3_nt: TGCGCCAGCAGCTTGCAGGGCGGCTACACCTTC; cdr3_aa: CASSLQGGYTF
d_call: -; v_call: TRBV5-6; j_call: TRBJ1-1; clone_size: -; cdr3_nt: TGTGCCAGCAGCTTTCCCCAGTGGACTGAAGCTTTCTTT; cdr3_aa: CASSFPQWTEAFF
d_call: TRBD2; v_call: TRBV5-4; j_call: TRBJ2-7; clone_size: once; cdr3_nt: TGTGCCAGCAGGACAGCGGGAGGGACCTACGAGCAGTACTTC; cdr3_aa: CASRTAGGTYEQYF
d_call: TRBD2; v_call: TRBV30; j_call: TRBJ2-1; clone_size: -; cdr3_nt: TGTGCCTGGAGCAGCGGGAGCGTCAATGAGCAGTTCTTC; cdr3_aa: CAWSSGSVNEQFF
d_call: -; v_call: TRBV7-2; j_call: TRBJ1-3; clone_size: once; cdr3_nt: TGTGCCAGCAGCTTATGGTTGGGCGACACCATATATTTT; cdr3_aa: CASSLWLGDTIYF
d_call: TRBD1; v_call: TRBV6-5; j_call: TRBJ2-1; clone_size: -; cdr3_nt: TGTGCCAGCAAGAGGACAGGGCTGAGTGAGCAGTTCTTC; cdr3_aa: CASKRTGLSEQFF
d_call: TRBD2; v_call: TRBV29-1; j_call: TRBJ2-7; clone_size: -; cdr3_nt: TGCAGCGCTCGGACTAGCGGGGGTTATGAGCAGTACTTC; cdr3_aa: CSARTSGGYEQYF
d_call: TRBD2; v_call: TRBV10-3; j_call: TRBJ2-7; clone_size: -; cdr3_nt: TGTGCCATCAGTGAGTCAATCGGGACGGGAGGGATTTACGAGCAGTACTTC; cdr3_aa: CAISESIGTGGIYEQYF
d_call: -; v_call: TRBV2; j_call: TRBJ2-1; clone_size: -; cdr3_nt: TGTGCCAGCAGTACGGACCGGATACAGGGGACTTCCTACAATGAGCAGTTCTTC; cdr3_aa: CASSTDRIQGTSYNEQFF
d_call: TRBD2; v_call: TRBV5-4; j_call: TRBJ2-3; clone_size: once; cdr3_nt: TGTGCCAGCAGCCGTCCCCGTAGCGGGGGAGCCCTAGATGCGCAGTATTTT; cdr3_aa: CASSRPRSGGALDAQYF
d_call: TRBD2; v_call: TRBV7-3; j_call: TRBJ2-1; clone_size: -; cdr3_nt: TGTGCCAGCAGCTCCGCGGGAGCGGATGAGCAGTTCTTC; cdr3_aa: CASSSAGADEQFF
d_call: -; v_call: TRBV27; j_call: TRBJ1-1; clone_size: -; cdr3_nt: TGTGCCAGCAGTTGGTCACAGGTGAACACTGAAGCTTTCTTT; cdr3_aa: CASSWSQVNTEAFF
d_call: -; v_call: TRBV4-3; j_call: TRBJ2-3; clone_size: -; cdr3_nt: TGCGCCAGCAGCCGAAATCAAGCCGGGACAGGGTTAGCGGGGAACACAGATACGCAGTATTTT; cdr3_aa: CASSRNQAGTGLAGNTDTQYF
d_call: -; v_call: TRBV19; j_call: TRBJ1-5; clone_size: once; cdr3_nt: TGTGCCAGTAGTATTCGGGGGTTGGGGGTCGAGCCCCAGCATTTT; cdr3_aa: CASSIRGLGVEPQHF
d_call: -; v_call: TRBV9; j_call: TRBJ2-3; clone_size: -; cdr3_nt: TGTGCCAGCTCGGTAGAAAAAAGCACAGATACGCAGTATTTT; cdr3_aa: CASSVEKSTDTQYF
d_call: -; v_call: TRBV19; j_call: TRBJ1-5; clone_size: -; cdr3_nt: TGTGCCACCAAGACAGGAGTAAGCAATCAGCCCCAGCATTTT; cdr3_aa: CATKTGVSNQPQHF
d_call: -; v_call: TRBV11-2; j_call: TRBJ2-4; clone_size: once; cdr3_nt: TGTGCCAGCAGCGACCCAGGGGCTTTTGGGTACATTCAGTACTTC; cdr3_aa: CASSDPGAFGYIQYF
d_call: -; v_call: TRBV7-2; j_call: TRBJ2-7; clone_size: -; cdr3_nt: TGTGCCAGCAGCTTAGGATGGAGCTACGAGCAGTACTTC; cdr3_aa: CASSLGWSYEQYF
d_call: -; v_call: TRBV11-3; j_call: TRBJ2-7; clone_size: -; cdr3_nt: TGTGCCAGCAGCTTAGTCCCACAGGGTAACGAGCAGTACTTC; cdr3_aa: CASSLVPQGNEQYF
d_call: -; v_call: TRBV9; j_call: TRBJ2-2; clone_size: -; cdr3_nt: TGTGCCAGCAGCGCCCTAGGGGGAGCGGCGAGACACCCAACCGACACCGGGGAGCTGTTTTTT; cdr3_aa: CASSALGGAARHPTDTGELFF
d_call: -; v_call: TRBV28; j_call: TRBJ1-4; clone_size: -; cdr3_nt: TGTGCCAGCAATGGAGACGAAAAACTGTTTTTT; cdr3_aa: CASNGDEKLFF
d_call: -; v_call: TRBV27; j_call: TRBJ2-3; clone_size: -; cdr3_nt: TGTGCCAGCAGTCTGTCTAGCGTCACAGATACGCAGTATTTT; cdr3_aa: CASSLSSVTDTQYF
d_call: TRBD2; v_call: TRBV5-6; j_call: TRBJ2-3; clone_size: -; cdr3_nt: TGTGCCAGCAGCTACGGACTAGCGGGAGGACGAGATACGCAGTATTTT; cdr3_aa: CASSYGLAGGRDTQYF
d_call: -; v_call: TRBV5-4; j_call: TRBJ2-1; clone_size: once; cdr3_nt: TGTGCCAGCAGCTTGGGTACAGTTTCCTACAATGAGCAGTTCTTC; cdr3_aa: CASSLGTVSYNEQFF
d_call: -; v_call: TRBV9; j_call: TRBJ2-7; clone_size: -; cdr3_nt: TGTGCCAGCAGCGTAGGGGAGGCCACGACCTACGAGCAGTACTTC; cdr3_aa: CASSVGEATTYEQYF
d_call: TRBD2; v_call: TRBV5-4; j_call: TRBJ2-2; clone_size: -; cdr3_nt: TGTGCCAGCAGCTTGGCCATGCGGGAGCCCGCCGGGGAGCTGTTTTTT; cdr3_aa: CASSLAMREPAGELFF
d_call: -; v_call: TRBV30; j_call: TRBJ2-3; clone_size: -; cdr3_nt: TGTGCCTGGAGTCCCCGGACAGATACGCAGTATTTT; cdr3_aa: CAWSPRTDTQYF
d_call: TRBD2; v_call: TRBV7-2; j_call: TRBJ2-5; clone_size: -; cdr3_nt: TGTGCCAGCAGCTCTCTAGCGGGAGGGCCGGGTCAGACCCAGTACTTC; cdr3_aa: CASSSLAGGPGQTQYF
d_call: -; v_call: TRBV5-6; j_call: TRBJ2-7; clone_size: once; cdr3_nt: TGTGCCAGCAGCTTAGGGACAAACTCCTACGAGCAGTACTTC; cdr3_aa: CASSLGTNSYEQYF
d_call: -; v_call: TRBV15; j_call: TRBJ1-2; clone_size: -; cdr3_nt: TGTGCCACCAGCAGAGTCTACACAGCCTCTAACTACTATGGCTACACCTTC; cdr3_aa: CATSRVYTASNYYGYTF
d_call: TRBD1; v_call: TRBV19; j_call: TRBJ1-5; clone_size: few; cdr3_nt: TGTGCCAGTAGTATGTCAGGGGGCAGACAGCCCCAGCATTTT; cdr3_aa: CASSMSGGRQPQHF
d_call: -; v_call: TRBV19; j_call: TRBJ1-2; clone_size: -; cdr3_nt: TGTGCCAGTAGTATCAGGGAGGGGGAGTATGGCTACACCTTC; cdr3_aa: CASSIREGEYGYTF
d_call: TRBD1; v_call: TRBV5-1; j_call: TRBJ2-7; clone_size: -; cdr3_nt: TGCGCCAGCAGCTTGGGGACAGGCCCCGAGCAGTACTTC; cdr3_aa: CASSLGTGPEQYF
d_call: -; v_call: TRBV4-3; j_call: TRBJ2-1; clone_size: -; cdr3_nt: TGCGCCAGCAGCCAAGGTCCAGGTAACAATGAGCAGTTCTTC; cdr3_aa: CASSQGPGNNEQFF
d_call: -; v_call: TRBV4-2; j_call: TRBJ1-1; clone_size: -; cdr3_nt: TGTGCCAGCAGCCACCAGGCGAACACTGAAGCTTTCTTT; cdr3_aa: CASSHQANTEAFF
d_call: -; v_call: TRBV7-9; j_call: TRBJ2-6; clone_size: -; cdr3_nt: TGTGCCAGCAGCTCGTTACCTATCTCTGGGGCCAACGTCCTGACTTTC; cdr3_aa: CASSSLPISGANVLTF
d_call: -; v_call: TRBV30; j_call: TRBJ1-2; clone_size: -; cdr3_nt: TGTGCCTGGAGTGTACCAGGGTCGCCCGGCTACACCTTC; cdr3_aa: CAWSVPGSPGYTF
d_call: TRBD1; v_call: TRBV6-1; j_call: TRBJ1-1; clone_size: -; cdr3_nt: TGTGCCAGCAGTGAGGGACAGGGTCGCAAAGCTTTCTTT; cdr3_aa: CASSEGQGRKAFF
d_call: -; v_call: TRBV5-6; j_call: TRBJ2-7; clone_size: -; cdr3_nt: TGTGCCAGCAGCTTGGGGCCGGCCGGGAGCTCCTACGAGCAGTACTTC; cdr3_aa: CASSLGPAGSSYEQYF
d_call: -; v_call: TRBV5-4; j_call: TRBJ2-5; clone_size: -; cdr3_nt: TGTGCCAGCAGCTTGGGTGTAACTAGCTCCCTTGAAGAGACCCAGTACTTC; cdr3_aa: CASSLGVTSSLEETQYF
d_call: TRBD2; v_call: TRBV7-9; j_call: TRBJ2-7; clone_size: -; cdr3_nt: TGTGCCAGCAGTAATGGGGGGGGCGAGCAGTACTTC; cdr3_aa: CASSNGGGEQYF
d_call: -; v_call: TRBV2; j_call: TRBJ1-1; clone_size: few; cdr3_nt: TGTGCCAGCACCGACGGAGGACTAAGGAACACTGAAGCTTTCTTT; cdr3_aa: CASTDGGLRNTEAFF
d_call: -; v_call: TRBV14; j_call: TRBJ1-1; clone_size: -; cdr3_nt: TGTGCCAGCAGCCAAGAGGGCCAGGCGTACGTTGGCACTGAAGCTTTCTTT; cdr3_aa: CASSQEGQAYVGTEAFF
d_call: TRBD1; v_call: TRBV4-3; j_call: TRBJ2-6; clone_size: -; cdr3_nt: TGCGCCAGCAGCCGTAAAGCCGGGACAGAGGCTGGGGCCAACGTCCTGACTTTC; cdr3_aa: CASSRKAGTEAGANVLTF
d_call: -; v_call: TRBV14; j_call: TRBJ1-3; clone_size: -; cdr3_nt: TGTGCCAGCAGCCAAGATGCGGGAGTCGGAAACACCATATATTTT; cdr3_aa: CASSQDAGVGNTIYF
d_call: -; v_call: TRBV19; j_call: TRBJ2-5; clone_size: once; cdr3_nt: TGTGCCAGTAGTATAGGCGGCAGTCAAGAGACCCAGTACTTC; cdr3_aa: CASSIGGSQETQYF
d_call: TRBD1; v_call: TRBV5-1; j_call: TRBJ2-7; clone_size: -; cdr3_nt: TGCGCCAGCAGCTTGGGACAGGGAACCAGCGAGCAGTACTTC; cdr3_aa: CASSLGQGTSEQYF
d_call: TRBD2; v_call: TRBV6-5; j_call: TRBJ2-1; clone_size: -; cdr3_nt: TGTGCCAGCAGAGAAACTAGCGGGAGGGAAAATGAGCAGTTCTTC; cdr3_aa: CASRETSGRENEQFF
d_call: -; v_call: TRBV10-3; j_call: TRBJ2-2; clone_size: -; cdr3_nt: TGTGCCATCAGTGGTGGGGGGAGCGTCACCGGGGAGCTGTTTTTT; cdr3_aa: CAISGGGSVTGELFF
d_call: TRBD2; v_call: TRBV28; j_call: TRBJ2-2; clone_size: -; cdr3_nt: TGTGCCAGCAGTCCAAGCGGGAGCTTAGACACCGGGGAGCTGTTTTTT; cdr3_aa: CASSPSGSLDTGELFF